The 6 T cell receptor beta chains presented below share a single source sample, sequenced in a study of blood T cell repertoires in COVID-19. Profiling relied on immunoSEQ multiplex PCR, and the TCRdb table lists in-frame clones only, not all of them. The sample has 80,000 to 95,000 clones, 81% seen once. Specimen: peripheral blood. All receptors come from an elderly man with acute or convalescent COVID-19.

V is TRBV13 and J is TRBJ2-1, with 10 bases aligning to TRBD2. Trimming took 4 bases from V and 6 from J; bases not matched to a gene: 9. Germline CDR1 and CDR2: PRHDT and FYEKMQ (reference sequence). The CDR3 totals 16 residues. The CDR3 DNA is TGTGCCAGCAGCTCTCTAACTAGCGGGAAGACCAATGAGCAGTTCTTC. Encoded protein: CASSSLTSGKTNEQFF.

The chain couples TRBV11-2 to TRBJ2-1; 10 nucleotides line up with TRBD1. The germline V gene encodes CDR1 SGHAT and CDR2 FQNNGV. Losses at the gene ends were 6 bases for V and 6 bases for J; bases not matched to a gene: 11. The CDR3 contains 16 residues. CDR3 sequence reads: CASRGFGQGGVNEQFF. In nucleotides, the CDR3 is TGTGCCAGCAGGGGATTTGGACAGGGGGGCGTCAATGAGCAGTTCTTC.

This clone was found once. V and J are TRBV6-5 and TRBJ1-1, with 7 positions matching TRBD1. Germline CDR1 reads MNHEY; CDR2 reads SVGAGI. This CDR3 has 15 amino acids. V shed 6 bases and J 1 base; nucleotides not matched to a gene: 8. The CDR3 sequence is CASSPRQGGNTEAFF. CDR3 in DNA: TGTGCCAGCAGCCCGAGACAGGGAGGGAACACTGAAGCTTTCTTT.

The CDR3 is CASSMSGVAGELFF. The CDR3, as DNA: TGTGCCAGTAGTATGTCAGGGGTGGCCGGGGAGCTGTTTTTT. The J gene is TRBJ2-2, the V gene TRBV19; tentative D call: TRBD1 (6 bases). The CDR3 runs to 14 residues. V was pared by 3 bases and J by 6 bases, with 11 bases between. CDR1 and CDR2 (germline): LNHDA, SQIVND (reference sequence).

This chain uses TRBV6-5 with TRBJ2-7; the match to TRBD1 covers 9 bases. The V gene end was trimmed by 6 bases and the J gene end by 6 bases; junction bases not matched to a gene: 9. The CDR3 extends over 14 amino acids. Germline loops: CDR1 MNHEY, CDR2 SVGAGI. The CDR3, as DNA: TGTGCCAGCAGCCGGACCGGGACAGGGACCGAGCAGTACTTC. Its translation: CASSRTGTGTEQYF.

V usage is TRBV7-8 and J usage is TRBJ1-2, with 7 nucleotides matching TRBD1. Trimming removed 1 base from V and 2 bases from J; junction bases left unmatched: 4. The CDR3 extends over 15 amino acids. Per the germline V gene, CDR1 is SGHVS and CDR2 is FQNEAQ. CDR3 nucleotides: TGTGCCAGCAGCTTAGAAAGGGGGCTGAACTATGGCTACACCTTC. It translates to CASSLERGLNYGYTF.